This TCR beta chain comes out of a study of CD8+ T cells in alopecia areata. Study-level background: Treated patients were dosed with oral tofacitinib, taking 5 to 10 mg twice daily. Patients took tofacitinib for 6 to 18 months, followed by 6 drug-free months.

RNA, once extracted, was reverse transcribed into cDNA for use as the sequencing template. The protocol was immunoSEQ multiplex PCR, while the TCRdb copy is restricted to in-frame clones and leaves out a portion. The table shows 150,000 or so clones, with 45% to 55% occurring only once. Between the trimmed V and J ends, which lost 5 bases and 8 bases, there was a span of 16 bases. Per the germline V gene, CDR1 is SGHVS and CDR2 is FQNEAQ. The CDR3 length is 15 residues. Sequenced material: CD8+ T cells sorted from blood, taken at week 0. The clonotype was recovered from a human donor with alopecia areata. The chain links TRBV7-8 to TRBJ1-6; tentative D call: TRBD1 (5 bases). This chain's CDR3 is CASSLAGVGDSPLHF. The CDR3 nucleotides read TGTGCCAGCAGCCTTGCGGGGGTTGGTGATTCACCCCTCCACTTT.